The 5 T cell receptor beta chains listed next were all sequenced from one sample in a study of shared clonotypes between healthy human individuals. Method: immunoSEQ multiplex PCR; TCRdb's copy keeps in-frame clones and lacks some. This sample has about 2 million clones; over 85% occur once, and the top ten carry roughly 0.13%. The sample taken for sequencing was naive CD4+ T cells sorted from blood. Noted subset: CD45RA+ positively selected. The source is a man between 18 and 35 years old in good health.

The chain links TRBV6-6 to TRBJ2-2, with D unclear. V gave up 4 bases and J gave up 4 bases, with 13 bases separating them. This CDR3 has 15 amino acids. From germline, CDR1 is MNHNY and CDR2 SVGAGI (reference sequence). The CDR3: CASSFRAPITGELFF. The CDR3 DNA reads TGTGCCAGCAGTTTCCGGGCCCCGATCACCGGGGAGCTGTTTTTT.

The chain recombines TRBV29-1 with TRBJ1-1; TRBD1 might be the D (6 bases). Per germline, CDR1 SQVTM and CDR2 ANQGSEA. V was trimmed by 6 bases and J by 0 bases, leaving 20 bases between them. The CDR3 totals 16 residues. In DNA form, the CDR3 reads TGCAGCGTACCCGGGACAAGGGGCTCGATGAACACTGAAGCTTTCTTT. Translation gives CSVPGTRGSMNTEAFF.

In its sample, this clone was seen once. The chain recombines TRBV6-5 with TRBJ1-2; D ambiguous. This CDR3 is 12 amino acids long. CDR1 and CDR2 from the germline V gene are MNHEY and SVGAGI. V dropped 8 bases and J dropped 4 bases, with 11 bases sitting between them. The CDR3 region has the DNA TGTGCCAGCGGGCGGGCGGTCTATGGCTACACCTTC. Amino acids: CASGRAVYGYTF.

Points on this clone: Since a much larger clone is just one base distant, this may be a read error. The chain uses TRBV11-2 and TRBJ1-3; D might be TRBD1 (6 bases). CDR3 length: 14 residues. V was pared by 2 bases and J by 1 base, with 6 bases between. CDR1 SGHAT and CDR2 FQNNGV come from the germline V gene. The CDR3 reads CASSLQGSGNTIYF. CDR3 coding DNA: TGTGCCAGCAGCTTACAGGGGTCTGGAAACACCATATATTTT.

V usage is TRBV28 and J usage is TRBJ2-7, with a tentative D call TRBD1 (5 bases). The V end was cut by 6 bases, the J end by 8 bases, with 11 bases between. Germline values: CDR1 MDHEN, CDR2 SYDVKM. CDR3 length equals 11 residues. CDR3 residues: CASRTELKQYF. In nucleotides, the CDR3 is TGTGCCAGCAGGACAGAACTGAAGCAGTACTTC.